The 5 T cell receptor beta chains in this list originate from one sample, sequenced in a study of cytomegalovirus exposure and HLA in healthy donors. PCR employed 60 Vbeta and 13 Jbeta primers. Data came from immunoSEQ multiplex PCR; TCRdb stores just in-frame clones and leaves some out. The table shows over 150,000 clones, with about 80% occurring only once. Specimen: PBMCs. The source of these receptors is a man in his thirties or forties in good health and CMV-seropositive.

CDR3 loop: CASSPVASGSREQFF. Written as DNA, the CDR3 is TGTGCCAGCAGCCCCGTCGCTAGCGGGAGCAGGGAGCAGTTCTTC. The genes are TRBV6-5 and TRBJ2-1; 10 nucleotides align to TRBD2. The V and J ends lost 6 bases and 10 bases, in that order; junction bases with no gene match: 12. This CDR3 is 15 amino acids long. CDR1 and CDR2 from the germline V gene are MNHEY and SVGAGI.

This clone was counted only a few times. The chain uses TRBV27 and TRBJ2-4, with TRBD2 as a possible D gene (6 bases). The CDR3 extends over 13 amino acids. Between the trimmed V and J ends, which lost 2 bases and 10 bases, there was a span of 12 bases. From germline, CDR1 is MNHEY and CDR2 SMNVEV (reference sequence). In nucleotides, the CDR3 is TGTGCCAGCAGTTTAGAAGGGGACTCTATTCAGTACTTC. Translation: CASSLEGDSIQYF.

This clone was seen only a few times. The CDR3 DNA is TGTGCCAGCTCACCAAGGGACAGGAGTCTCTACGAGCAGTACTTC. Amino acids: CASSPRDRSLYEQYF. The V and J genes are TRBV18 and TRBJ2-7, with 8 bases identical to TRBD1. This CDR3 contains 15 residues. From germline, CDR1 is KGHSH and CDR2 LQKENI. V shed 2 bases, J shed 3 bases, and the junction held 6 bases outside the gene matches.

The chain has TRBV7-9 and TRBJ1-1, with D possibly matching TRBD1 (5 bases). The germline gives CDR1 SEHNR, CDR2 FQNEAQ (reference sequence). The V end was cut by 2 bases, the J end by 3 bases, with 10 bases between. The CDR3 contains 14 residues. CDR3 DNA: TGTGCCAGCAGCTTAAGGGGTGGTGACACTGAAGCTTTCTTT. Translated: CASSLRGGDTEAFF. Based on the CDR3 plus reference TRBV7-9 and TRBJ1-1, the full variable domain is DTGVSQNPRHKITKRGQNVTFRCDPISEHNRLYWYRQTLGQGPEFLTYFQNEAQLEKSRLLSDRFSAERPKGSFSTLEIQRTEQGDSAMYLCASSLRGGDTEAFFGQGTRLTVV.

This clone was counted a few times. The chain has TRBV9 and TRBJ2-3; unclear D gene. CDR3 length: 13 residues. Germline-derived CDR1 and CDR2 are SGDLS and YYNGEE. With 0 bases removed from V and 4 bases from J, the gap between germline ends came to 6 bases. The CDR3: CASSVDAADTQYF. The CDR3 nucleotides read TGTGCCAGCAGCGTAGATGCGGCAGATACGCAGTATTTT.